This T cell receptor (beta chain) appears in the sequencing data of a study of blood T cell repertoires in COVID-19. Study-wide context: PBMCs, B-cell-depleted T cells, or T cells provided the cDNA or gDNA that made up the material.

Trimming removed 4 bases from V and 4 bases from J, with 8 bases in between. Germline CDR1 SGHTA, CDR2 FQGNSA. The CDR3 covers 13 residues. In the source study's methods: Reference gene primers were amplified, and this amplification served to estimate nucleated cell counts. Profiled with immunoSEQ multiplex PCR; TCRdb holds only in-frame clones, not every one. The V and J calls and clone size were taken over from that table, and D and trimming were inferred from the DNA. The sample includes hundreds of thousands of clones, nearly 90% of them seen just once. This clone has just a few counts. The receptor's source is a man in his late teens or twenties with active or convalescent COVID-19. The V and J genes are TRBV7-2 and TRBJ1-5, with no clear D. The sample taken for sequencing was peripheral blood. The CDR3 spells CASSSRGNQPQHF. The CDR3 nucleotides are TGTGCCAGCAGCTCTCGGGGTAATCAGCCCCAGCATTTT. Looking up the rest from reference TRBV7-2 and TRBJ1-5 gives the full variable domain: GAGVSQSPSNKVTEKGKDVELRCDPISGHTALYWYRQSLGQGLEFLIYFQGNSAPDKSGLPSDRFSAERTGGSVSTLTIQRTQQEDSAVYLCASSSRGNQPQHFGDGTRLSIL.